What follows describes a single T cell receptor (beta chain). Its antigen is not identified. The CDR3 has 15 amino acids. Germline loops: CDR1 MNHEY, CDR2 SMNVEV (reference sequence). The data were obtained in a study of blood T cells in healthy people across ages. Through a sample-barcoded 5' primer and a J-beta primer mix, a second PCR was run for about 6 to 11 cycles. TCRdb recomputed calls from the 5' RACE reads with MiXCR, one row per CDR3 protein. The repertoire includes 1.4 million or so distinct CDR3 sequences, 35% to 45% of them detected once, and about 3.8% sits in the top ten. Study-wide findings and caveats: Observed TCR beta diversity per million T cells went down as age went up. This fall followed a roughly linear course with age. Diversity figures derived from one million T cells were judged to underestimate the true value. The study could not conclusively compare naive and antigen-experienced cells, given its unsorted PBMCs.

V and J are TRBV27 and TRBJ2-4; 10 nucleotides line up with TRBD2. The end of the DNA fits TRBJ2-7 better, so the J call may be wrong. The TCR sequence derives from a young woman in good health. Sequenced material: blood. The DNA of the CDR3 is TGTGCCAGCAGTTTTGTAAGCGGGGGGGGTGACGAGCAGTACTTC. Its protein product is CASSFVSGGGDEQYF.